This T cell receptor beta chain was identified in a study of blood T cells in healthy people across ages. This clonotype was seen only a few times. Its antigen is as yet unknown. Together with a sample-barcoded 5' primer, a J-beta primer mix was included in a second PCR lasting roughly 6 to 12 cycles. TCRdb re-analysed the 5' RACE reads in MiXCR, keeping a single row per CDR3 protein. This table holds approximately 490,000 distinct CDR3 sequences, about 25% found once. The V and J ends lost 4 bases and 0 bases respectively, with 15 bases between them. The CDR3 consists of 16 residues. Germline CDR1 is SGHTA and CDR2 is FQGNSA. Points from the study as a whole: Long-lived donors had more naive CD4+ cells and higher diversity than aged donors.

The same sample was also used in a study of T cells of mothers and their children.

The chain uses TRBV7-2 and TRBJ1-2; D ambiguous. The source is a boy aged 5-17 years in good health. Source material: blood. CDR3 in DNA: TGTGCCAGCAGCTCAACCCCCCCGAGCCCTAACTATGGCTACACCTTC. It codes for CASSSTPPSPNYGYTF.